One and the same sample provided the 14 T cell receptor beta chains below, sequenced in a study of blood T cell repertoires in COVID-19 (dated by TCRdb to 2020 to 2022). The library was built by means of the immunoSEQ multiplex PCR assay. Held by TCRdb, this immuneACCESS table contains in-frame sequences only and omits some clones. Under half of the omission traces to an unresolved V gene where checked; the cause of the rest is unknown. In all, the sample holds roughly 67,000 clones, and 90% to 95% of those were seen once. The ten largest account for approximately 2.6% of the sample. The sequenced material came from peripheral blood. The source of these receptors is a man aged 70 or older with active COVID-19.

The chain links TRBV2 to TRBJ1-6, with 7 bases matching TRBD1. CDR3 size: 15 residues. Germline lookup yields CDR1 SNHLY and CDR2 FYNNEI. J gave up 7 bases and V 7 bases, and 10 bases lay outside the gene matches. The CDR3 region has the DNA TGTGCCAGCACCCGGGACAGAGGTTTAAATTCACCCCTCCACTTT. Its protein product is CASTRDRGLNSPLHF.

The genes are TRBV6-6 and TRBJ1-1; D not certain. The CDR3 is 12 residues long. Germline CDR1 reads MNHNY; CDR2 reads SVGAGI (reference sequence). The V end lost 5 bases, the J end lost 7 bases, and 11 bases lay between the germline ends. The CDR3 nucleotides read TGTGCCAGCAGTCGAATGGCAAGTGAAGCTTTCTTT. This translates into CASSRMASEAFF.

The CDR3 protein is CASSPTSGQWETQYF. CDR3 bases: TGTGCCAGCTCCCCAACGTCCGGACAGTGGGAGACCCAGTACTTC. The V and J genes are TRBV18 and TRBJ2-5, with D possibly being TRBD1 (6 bases). The CDR3 is made up of 15 amino acids. V was pared by 6 bases and J by 5 bases, with 19 bases between. Germline-derived CDR1 and CDR2 are KGHSH and LQKENI. Based on the CDR3 plus reference TRBV18 and TRBJ2-5, the full variable domain is NAGVMQNPRHLVRRRGQEARLRCSPMKGHSHVYWYRQLPEEGLKFMVYLQKENIIDESGMPKERFSAEFPKEGPSILRIQQVVRGDSAAYFCASSPTSGQWETQYFGPGTRLLVL.

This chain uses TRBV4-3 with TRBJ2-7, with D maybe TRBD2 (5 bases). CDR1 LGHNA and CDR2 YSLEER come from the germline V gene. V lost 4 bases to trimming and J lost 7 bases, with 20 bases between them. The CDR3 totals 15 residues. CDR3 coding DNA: TGCGCCAGCAGCCCCTCGATCGAGGGATGGTGGGAGCAGTACTTC. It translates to CASSPSIEGWWEQYF.

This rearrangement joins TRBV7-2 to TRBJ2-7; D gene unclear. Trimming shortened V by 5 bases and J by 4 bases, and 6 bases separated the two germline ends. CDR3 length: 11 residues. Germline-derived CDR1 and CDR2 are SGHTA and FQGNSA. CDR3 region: CASSPRYEQYF. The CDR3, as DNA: TGTGCCAGCAGCCCCCGGTACGAGCAGTACTTC.

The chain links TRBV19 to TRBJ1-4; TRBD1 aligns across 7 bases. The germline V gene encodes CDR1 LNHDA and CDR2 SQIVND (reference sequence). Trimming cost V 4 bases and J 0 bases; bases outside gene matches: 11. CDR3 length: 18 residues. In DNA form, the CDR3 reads TGTGCCAGTAGTACGACCCGACAGGGACCTACAACTAATGAAAAACTGTTTTTT. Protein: CASSTTRQGPTTNEKLFF.

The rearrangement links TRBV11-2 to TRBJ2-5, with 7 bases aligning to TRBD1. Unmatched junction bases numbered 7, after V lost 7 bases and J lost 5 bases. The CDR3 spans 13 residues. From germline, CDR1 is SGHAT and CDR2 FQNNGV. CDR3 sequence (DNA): TGTGCCAGCACCCCGGACAGGATGGAGACCCAGTACTTC. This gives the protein CASTPDRMETQYF.

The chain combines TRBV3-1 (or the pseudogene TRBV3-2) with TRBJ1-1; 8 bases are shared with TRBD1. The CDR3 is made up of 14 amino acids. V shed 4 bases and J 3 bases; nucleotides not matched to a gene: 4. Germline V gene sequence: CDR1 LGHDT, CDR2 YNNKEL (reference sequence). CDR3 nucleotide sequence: TGTGCCAGCAGCCCGGGACAGGCGGACACTGAAGCTTTCTTT. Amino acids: CASSPGQADTEAFF.

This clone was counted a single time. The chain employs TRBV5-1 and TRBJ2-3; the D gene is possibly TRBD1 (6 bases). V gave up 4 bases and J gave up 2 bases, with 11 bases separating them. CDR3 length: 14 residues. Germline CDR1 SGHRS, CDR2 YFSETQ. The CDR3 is CASSQGQTTDTQYF. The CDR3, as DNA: TGCGCCAGCAGCCAAGGACAGACCACAGATACGCAGTATTTT.

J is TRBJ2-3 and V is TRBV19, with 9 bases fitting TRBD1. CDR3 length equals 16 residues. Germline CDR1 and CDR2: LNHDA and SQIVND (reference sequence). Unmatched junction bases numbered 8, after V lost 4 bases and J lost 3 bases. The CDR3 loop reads CASSTIQGARTDTQYF. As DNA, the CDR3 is TGTGCCAGTAGTACCATACAGGGGGCGCGGACAGATACGCAGTATTTT. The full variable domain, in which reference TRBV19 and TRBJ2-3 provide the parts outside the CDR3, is DGGITQSPKYLFRKEGQNVTLSCEQNLNHDAMYWYRQDPGQGLRLIYYSQIVNDFQKGDIAEGYSVSREKKESFPLTVTSAQKNPTAFYLCASSTIQGARTDTQYFGPGTRLTVL.

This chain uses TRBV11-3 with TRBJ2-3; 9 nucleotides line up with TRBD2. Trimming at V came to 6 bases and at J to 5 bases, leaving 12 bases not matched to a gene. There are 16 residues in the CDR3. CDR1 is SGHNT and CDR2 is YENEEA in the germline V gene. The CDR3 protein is CASRRLSGGGEDTQYF. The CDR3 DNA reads TGTGCCAGCAGGCGCCTTAGCGGGGGCGGGGAAGATACGCAGTATTTT.

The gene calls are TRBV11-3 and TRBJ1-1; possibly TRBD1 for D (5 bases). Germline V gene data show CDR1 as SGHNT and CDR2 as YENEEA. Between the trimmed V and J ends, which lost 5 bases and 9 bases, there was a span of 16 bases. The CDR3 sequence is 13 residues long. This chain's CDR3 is CASSQRDFLQAFF. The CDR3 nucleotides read TGTGCCAGCAGCCAAAGGGACTTCCTTCAAGCTTTCTTT. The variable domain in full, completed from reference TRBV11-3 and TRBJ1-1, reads EAGVVQSPRYKIIEKKQPVAFWCNPISGHNTLYWYLQNLGQGPELLIRYENEEAVDDSQLPKDRFSAERLKGVDSTLKIQPAELGDSAVYLCASSQRDFLQAFFGQGTRLTVV.

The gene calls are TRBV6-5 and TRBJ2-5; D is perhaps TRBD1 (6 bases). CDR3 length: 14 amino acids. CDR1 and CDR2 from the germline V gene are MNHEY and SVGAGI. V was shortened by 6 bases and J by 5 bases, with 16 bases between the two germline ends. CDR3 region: CASRGRGGEETQYF. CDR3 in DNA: TGTGCCAGCAGAGGTAGAGGGGGAGAGGAGACCCAGTACTTC.

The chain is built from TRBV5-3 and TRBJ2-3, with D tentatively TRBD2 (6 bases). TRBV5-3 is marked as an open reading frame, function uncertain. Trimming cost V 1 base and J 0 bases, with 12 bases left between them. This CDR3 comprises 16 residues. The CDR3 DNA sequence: TGTGCCAGAAGCTTGCTGGCGGGGCCTAGCACAGATACGCAGTATTTT. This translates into CARSLLAGPSTDTQYF.